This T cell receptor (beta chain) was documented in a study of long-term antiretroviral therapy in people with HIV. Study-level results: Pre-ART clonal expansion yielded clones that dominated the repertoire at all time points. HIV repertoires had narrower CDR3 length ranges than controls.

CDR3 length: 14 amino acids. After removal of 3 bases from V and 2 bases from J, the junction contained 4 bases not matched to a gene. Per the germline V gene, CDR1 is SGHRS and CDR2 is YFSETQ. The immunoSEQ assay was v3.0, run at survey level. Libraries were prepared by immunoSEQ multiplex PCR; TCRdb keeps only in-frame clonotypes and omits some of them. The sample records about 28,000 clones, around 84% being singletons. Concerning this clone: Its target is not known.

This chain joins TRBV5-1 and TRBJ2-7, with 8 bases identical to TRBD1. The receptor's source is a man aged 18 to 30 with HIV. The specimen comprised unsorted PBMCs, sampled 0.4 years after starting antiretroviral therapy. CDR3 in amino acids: CASSSRTGPYEQYF. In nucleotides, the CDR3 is TGCGCCAGCAGCTCAAGGACAGGGCCCTACGAGCAGTACTTC.